This passage covers 2 T cell receptor beta chains from one sample sequenced in a study of cytomegalovirus exposure and HLA in healthy donors. Primers: 60 Vbeta forward and 13 Jbeta reverse. Data came from immunoSEQ multiplex PCR; TCRdb stores just in-frame clones and leaves some out. The sample lists 310,000 or so clones; 70% to 90% were seen once. Sequencing used PBMCs. All receptors come from a woman in her late teens or twenties in good health and CMV-seronegative.

The rearrangement joins TRBV2 to TRBJ1-6; 9 bases align to TRBD1. CDR3 length: 15 residues. The V and J ends lost 5 bases and 7 bases, in that order; junction bases with no gene match: 6. Per germline, CDR1 SNHLY and CDR2 FYNNEI. The chain's CDR3 is CASSPSGQGNSPLHF. The CDR3, as DNA: TGTGCCAGCAGTCCCTCGGGACAGGGAAATTCACCCCTCCACTTT.

CDR3 loop: CASSLGDRAYEQYF. CDR3 in DNA: TGTGCCAGCAGCTTAGGTGACAGGGCCTACGAGCAGTACTTC. The chain carries TRBV11-2 and TRBJ2-5; 7 positions agree with TRBD1. The assigned J gene may be wrong: the sequence end matches TRBJ2-7 better. The germline V gene has CDR1 SGHAT and CDR2 FQNNGV. This CDR3 is 14 amino acids long.